The clone carrying this T cell receptor (beta chain) was seen only a few times. This entry belongs to a study of OX40 agonist ivuxolimab in advanced cancers. At the level of the study: Patients got intravenous ivuxolimab at 0.01 to 10 mg/kg every 2 weeks. Hepatocellular carcinoma, melanoma, renal cell or head and neck cancer affected the dose-escalation patients.

The method was immunoSEQ multiplex PCR; TCRdb's version includes in-frame clones alone and lacks a portion of them. The table includes roughly 74,000 clones, 94% detected once. The CDR3 sequence is 13 residues long. Trimming removed 4 bases from V and 6 bases from J, with 13 bases in between. CDR1 and CDR2 from the germline V gene are SGHDN and FVKESK. Sequenced material: CD4+ or CD8+ T cells sorted from blood, taken in a trial of the OX40 agonist ivuxolimab. The chain links TRBV14 to TRBJ2-7, with TRBD1 as a possible D gene (5 bases). This sequence was found in an adult with an advanced solid tumor such as melanoma, head and neck, liver or kidney cancer. For the CDR3, the DNA is TGTGCCAGCAGCCCGAATCCTAGGGGCGAGCAGTACTTC. It yields the protein CASSPNPRGEQYF.